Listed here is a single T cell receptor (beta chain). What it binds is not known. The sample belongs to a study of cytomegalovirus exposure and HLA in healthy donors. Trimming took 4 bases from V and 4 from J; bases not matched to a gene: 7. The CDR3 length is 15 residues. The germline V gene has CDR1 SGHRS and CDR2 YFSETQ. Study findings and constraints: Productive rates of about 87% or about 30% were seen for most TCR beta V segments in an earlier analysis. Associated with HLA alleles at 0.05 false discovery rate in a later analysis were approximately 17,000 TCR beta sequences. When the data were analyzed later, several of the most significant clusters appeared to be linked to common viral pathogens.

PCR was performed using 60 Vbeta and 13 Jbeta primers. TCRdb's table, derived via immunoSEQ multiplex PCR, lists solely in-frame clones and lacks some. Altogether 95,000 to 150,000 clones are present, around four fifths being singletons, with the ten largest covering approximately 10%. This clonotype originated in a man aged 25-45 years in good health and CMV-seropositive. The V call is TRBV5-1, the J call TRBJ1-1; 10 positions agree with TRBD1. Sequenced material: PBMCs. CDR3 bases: TGCGCCAGCAGCGACGGGACAGGGGTGATCACTGAAGCTTTCTTT. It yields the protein CASSDGTGVITEAFF. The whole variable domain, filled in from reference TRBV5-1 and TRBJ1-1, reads KAGVTQTPRYLIKTRGQQVTLSCSPISGHRSVSWYQQTPGQGLQFLFEYFSETQRNKGNFPGRFSGRQFSNSRSEMNVSTLELGDSALYLCASSDGTGVITEAFFGQGTRLTVV.